Below, 5 T cell receptor beta chains from the same sample are listed, as sequenced in a study of vaccination and CD4 T cells after COVID-19. The antigens these receptors bind are not known. The treatment here: 10-day PBMC culture with coronavirus spike peptide pools or control peptides (ViraFEST assay). Collection of the unexposed donor's CD4+ T cells took place before the COVID-19 pandemic (2011-2018). Cultured CD4+ T cell DNA was sequenced using the Oncomine TCR Beta short-read assay. The template was genomic DNA from cultured CD4+ T cells. A single record per CDR3 protein comes from TCRdb applying MiXCR to the PCR reads. The table includes about 9,700 distinct CDR3 sequences, around 37% detected once. The specimen sequenced was CD4+ T cells from blood, cultured in vitro. These receptors all come from a human donor in good health.

The V and J genes are TRBV10-3 and TRBJ2-7; D call uncertain. V lost 10 bases, J lost 3 bases, and 16 bases lay in between. The CDR3 runs 13 residues. The germline gives CDR1 ENHRY, CDR2 SYGVKD. For the CDR3, the DNA is TGTGCCACGCGAGACCTCCCCCTCTACGAGCAGTACTTC. Translated: CATRDLPLYEQYF.

This clonotype occurred a few times. This sequence joins TRBV20-1 and TRBJ2-5; D perhaps matches TRBD1 (6 bases). V was trimmed by 3 bases and J by 5 bases, leaving 16 bases between them. The CDR3 length is 14 residues. CDR1 and CDR2 from the germline V gene are DFQATT and SNEGSKA (reference sequence). In nucleotides, the CDR3 is TGCAGTGCTAGGAGTCTGAGAAGGGGGGAGACCCAGTACTTC. This sequence encodes CSARSLRRGETQYF.

This chain uses TRBV6-2 or TRBV6-3 with TRBJ2-5; the match to TRBD1 covers 7 bases. Unmatched junction bases numbered 12, after V lost 4 bases and J lost 7 bases. Per germline, CDR1 MNHEY and CDR2 SVGEGT. The CDR3 is 15 residues long. The CDR3 nucleotides are TGTGCCAGCAGTTCTCGGGGACAGCGAAGAGGGACCCAGTACTTC. Amino acids: CASSSRGQRRGTQYF.

The chain joins TRBV7-2 to TRBJ2-7; D could derive from TRBD1 or TRBD2 (5 bases each). The CDR3 totals 15 residues. CDR1 and CDR2 (germline): SGHTA, FQGNSA. V was pared by 1 base and J by 4 bases, with 14 bases between. This chain's CDR3 is CASSLVIPGGYEQYF. DNA for the CDR3: TGTGCCAGCAGCTTAGTTATTCCTGGGGGTTACGAGCAGTACTTC.

This clonotype was seen a handful of times. This chain joins TRBV20-1 and TRBJ1-3, with D unclear. Trimming stripped 6 bases from V and 0 bases from J, with 6 bases between. CDR3 size: 12 residues. Germline assignment: CDR1 DFQATT and CDR2 SNEGSKA (reference sequence). The CDR3 loop is CSAVSSGNTIYF. DNA for the CDR3: TGCAGTGCAGTGAGCTCTGGAAACACCATATATTTT.